This entry features one TCR beta chain sequence. The length of the CDR3 is 15 residues. The germline V and J ends were trimmed by 5 bases and 7 bases, with 18 bases remaining between them. Germline V CDR1 and CDR2: MNHEY, SVGAGI. The data are from a study of shared clonotypes between healthy human individuals. Assay used: immunoSEQ multiplex PCR; TCRdb lists only in-frame clones, some missing. Of about 2 million clones in the sample, roughly 94% were seen once. The origin of this receptor is a man between 18 and 29 years old in good health. The sample comprised naive CD4+ T cells sorted from blood. Subset reported: CD45RA+ positively selected. The chain has TRBV6-5 and TRBJ2-1; D is undetermined. CDR3 loop: CASSSELGGSNEQFF. CDR3 nucleotides: TGTGCCAGCAGTAGTGAACTCGGCGGAAGTAATGAGCAGTTCTTC.